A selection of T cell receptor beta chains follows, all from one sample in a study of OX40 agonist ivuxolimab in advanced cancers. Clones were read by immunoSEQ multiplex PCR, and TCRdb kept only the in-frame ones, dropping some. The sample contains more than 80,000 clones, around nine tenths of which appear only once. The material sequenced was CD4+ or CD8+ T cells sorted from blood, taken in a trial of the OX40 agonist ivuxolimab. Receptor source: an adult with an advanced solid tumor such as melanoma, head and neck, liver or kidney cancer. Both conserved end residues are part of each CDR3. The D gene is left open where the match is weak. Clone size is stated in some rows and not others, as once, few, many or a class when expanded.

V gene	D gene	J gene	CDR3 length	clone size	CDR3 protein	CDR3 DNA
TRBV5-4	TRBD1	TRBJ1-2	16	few	CASSGTGGRYNYGYTF	TGTGCCAGCAGTGGGACAGGGGGCAGGTATAACTATGGCTACACCTTC
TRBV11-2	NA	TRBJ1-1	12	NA	CASSSGNGRTFF	TGTGCCAGCAGCTCCGGGAACGGTAGAACTTTCTTT
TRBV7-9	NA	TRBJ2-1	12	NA	CASSSGTPRQFF	TGTGCCAGCAGCTCCGGGACCCCAAGACAGTTCTTC
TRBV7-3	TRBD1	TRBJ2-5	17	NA	CASSRTGGEGIEETQYF	TGTGCCAGCAGTCGGACAGGGGGCGAGGGGATCGAGGAGACCCAGTACTTC
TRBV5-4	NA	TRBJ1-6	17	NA	CASSLRTSGVWNSPLHF	TGTGCCAGCAGCTTGCGGACTTCAGGCGTTTGGAATTCACCCCTCCACTTT
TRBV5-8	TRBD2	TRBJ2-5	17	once	CASSFPTLRLAGETQYF	TGTGCCAGCAGCTTCCCTACCCTCAGACTAGCTGGAGAGACCCAGTACTTC
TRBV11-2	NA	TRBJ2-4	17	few	CASSLGPRDLAKNIQYF	TGTGCCAGCAGCTTAGGTCCGCGGGATCTAGCCAAAAACATTCAGTACTTC
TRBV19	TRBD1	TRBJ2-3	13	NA	CASSPTGTDTQYF	TGTGCCAGTAGTCCGACAGGGACCGATACGCAGTATTTT
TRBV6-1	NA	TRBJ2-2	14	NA	CASSLSGVGGELFF	TGTGCCAGCAGCCTCTCTGGGGTTGGCGGGGAGCTGTTTTTT
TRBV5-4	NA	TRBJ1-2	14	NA	CASSSPGGDYGYTF	TGTGCCAGCAGCTCCCCGGGGGGGGACTATGGCTACACCTTC
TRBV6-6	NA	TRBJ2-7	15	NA	CASRDMGGGPYEQYF	TGTGCCAGCAGGGACATGGGGGGAGGACCCTACGAGCAGTACTTC
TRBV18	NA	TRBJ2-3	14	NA	CASSPTASTDTQYF	TGTGCCAGCTCACCCACTGCTAGCACAGATACGCAGTATTTT
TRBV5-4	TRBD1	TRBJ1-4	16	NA	CASSRDRGSTNEKLFF	TGTGCCAGCAGCCGGGACAGGGGGAGTACTAATGAAAAACTGTTTTTT
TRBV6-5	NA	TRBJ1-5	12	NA	CASDKEGQPQHF	TGTGCCAGCGACAAGGAGGGACAGCCCCAGCATTTT
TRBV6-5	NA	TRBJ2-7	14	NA	CASYAARYVDEQYF	TGTGCCAGCTACGCGGCCAGGTACGTCGACGAGCAGTACTTC
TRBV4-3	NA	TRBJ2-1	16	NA	CASSQSPRTPGDEQFF	TGCGCCAGCAGCCAATCTCCTAGGACTCCCGGGGATGAGCAGTTCTTC